Shown below are 4 T cell receptor beta chains from a single sample sequenced in a study of cytomegalovirus exposure and HLA in healthy donors. The primer mix had 60 Vbeta and 13 Jbeta primers. Libraries were prepared by immunoSEQ multiplex PCR; TCRdb keeps only in-frame clonotypes and omits some of them. The data hold under 200,000 clones, with around nine tenths observed a single time. Sequencing was done on a sample of PBMCs. The receptors stem from a woman in her twenties or thirties in good health and CMV-seronegative.

The chain recombines TRBV27 with TRBJ1-5; D is unresolved. Trimming took off 7 bases at V and 3 bases at J, with 13 bases between the two ends. This CDR3 spans 14 amino acids. Germline CDR1 is MNHEY and CDR2 is SMNVEV (reference sequence). The CDR3 loop reads CASTAGSLNQPQHF. CDR3 in DNA: TGTGCCAGCACCGCCGGGTCTCTCAATCAGCCCCAGCATTTT.

The rearrangement links TRBV7-3 to TRBJ2-5; the match to TRBD2 covers 14 bases. Trimming cost V 5 bases and J 5 bases; bases outside gene matches: 4. Germline CDR1 reads SGHTA; CDR2 reads FQGTGA. The CDR3 covers 15 residues. The DNA for the CDR3 is TGTGCCAGCAGCGGGACTAGCGGGAGTCTGGAGACCCAGTACTTC. Translated: CASSGTSGSLETQYF.

The chain employs TRBV5-4 and TRBJ2-2, with D possibly matching TRBD2 (6 bases). Germline loops: CDR1 SGHNT, CDR2 YYREEE (reference sequence). V lost 4 bases, J lost 4 bases, and 8 bases lay in between. The CDR3 is 13 amino acids. CDR3 sequence: CASSPGGTGELFF. DNA of the CDR3: TGTGCCAGCAGCCCCGGGGGCACCGGGGAGCTGTTTTTT.

The chain employs TRBV14 and TRBJ2-2; D unclear. Germline V gene lookup returns CDR1 SGHDN and CDR2 FVKESK. Trimming cost V 3 bases and J 4 bases, with 12 bases left between them. This CDR3 is 15 amino acids long. The CDR3 spells CASSHLGRFTGELFF. The CDR3 coding sequence is TGTGCCAGCAGCCATCTTGGGCGTTTCACCGGGGAGCTGTTTTTT.